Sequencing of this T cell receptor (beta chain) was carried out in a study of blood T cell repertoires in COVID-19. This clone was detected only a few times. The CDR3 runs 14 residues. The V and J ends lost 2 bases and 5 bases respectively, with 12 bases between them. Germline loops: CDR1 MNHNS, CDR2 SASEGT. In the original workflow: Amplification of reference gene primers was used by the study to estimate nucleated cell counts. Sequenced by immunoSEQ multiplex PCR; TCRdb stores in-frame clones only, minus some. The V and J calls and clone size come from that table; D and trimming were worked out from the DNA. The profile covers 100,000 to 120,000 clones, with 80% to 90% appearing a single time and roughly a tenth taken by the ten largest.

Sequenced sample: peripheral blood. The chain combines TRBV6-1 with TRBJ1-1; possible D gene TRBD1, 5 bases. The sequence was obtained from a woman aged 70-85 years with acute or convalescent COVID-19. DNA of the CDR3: TGTGCCAGCAGTGAATGGGTCCGGGGGACTGAAGCTTTCTTT. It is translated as CASSEWVRGTEAFF.